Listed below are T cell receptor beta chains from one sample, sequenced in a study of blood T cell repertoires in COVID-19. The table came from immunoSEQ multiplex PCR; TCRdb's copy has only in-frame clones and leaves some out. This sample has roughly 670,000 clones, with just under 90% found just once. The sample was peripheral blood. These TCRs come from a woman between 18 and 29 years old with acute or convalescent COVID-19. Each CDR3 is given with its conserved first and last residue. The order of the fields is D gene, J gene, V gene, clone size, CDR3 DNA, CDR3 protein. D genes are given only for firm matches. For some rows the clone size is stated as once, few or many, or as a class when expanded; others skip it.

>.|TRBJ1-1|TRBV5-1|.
TGCGCCAGCAGCTTTAATCAGGGGCAACTTAACACTGAAGCTTTCTTT
CASSFNQGQLNTEAFF
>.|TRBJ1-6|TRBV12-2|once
TGTGCAAGTCGCTTAGGAAGAACCCAGAGAAACAGGGGTTCACCCCTCCACTTT
CASRLGRTQRNRGSPLHF
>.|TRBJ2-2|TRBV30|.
TGTGCCTGGAGACCCGGGAGAAACACCGGGGAGCTGTTTTTT
CAWRPGRNTGELFF
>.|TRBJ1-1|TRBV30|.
TGTGCCTGGAGTGTACGGGGAACTGAAGCTTTCTTT
CAWSVRGTEAFF
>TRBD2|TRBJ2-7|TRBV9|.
TGTGCCAGCAGCGTGGGGGGGTCCGGCGGCGAGCAGTACTTC
CASSVGGSGGEQYF
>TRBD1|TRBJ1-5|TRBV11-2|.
TGTGCCAGCAGCTTAAAGGGGACAGGTTCTCAGCCCCAGCATTTT
CASSLKGTGSQPQHF
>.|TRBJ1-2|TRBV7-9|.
TGTGCCAGCCGTCCACCGCGGGCGGACTATGGCTACACCTTC
CASRPPRADYGYTF
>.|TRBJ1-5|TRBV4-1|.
TGCGCCAGCAGCCAAGGGAGTTCAGAGAGCAATCAGCCCCAGCATTTT
CASSQGSSESNQPQHF
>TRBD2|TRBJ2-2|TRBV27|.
TGTGCCAGCAGTTTACTCGGACTAGCGGGGGGGCGTACCGGGGAGCTGTTTTTT
CASSLLGLAGGRTGELFF
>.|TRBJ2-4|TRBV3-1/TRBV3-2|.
TGTGCCAGCAGCCAAGATCTTGGAGGGTCGGACATTCAGTACTTC
CASSQDLGGSDIQYF
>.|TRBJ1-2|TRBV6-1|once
TGTGCCAGCAGTGAAGGGTCAGGTGGCGGGGGCTACACCTTC
CASSEGSGGGGYTF
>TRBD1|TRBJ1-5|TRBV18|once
TGTGCCAGCTCACTGTACAGGGGGCACAATCAGCCCCAGCATTTT
CASSLYRGHNQPQHF
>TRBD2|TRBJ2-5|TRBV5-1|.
TGCGCCAGCAGCTTGGTTGCGGGGGAGGTAGAGACCCAGTACTTC
CASSLVAGEVETQYF
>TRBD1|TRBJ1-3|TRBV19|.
TGTGCCAGTAGTATAACTACCGACAGGGGCGTCTCTGGAAACACCATATATTTT
CASSITTDRGVSGNTIYF
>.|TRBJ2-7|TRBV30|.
TGTGCCTGGAGGCGCGTGAGCTCCTACGAGCAGTACTTC
CAWRRVSSYEQYF
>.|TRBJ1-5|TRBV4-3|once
TGCGCCAGCAGCCAAGATTTTGGCAGTAGCAATCAGCCCCAGCATTTT
CASSQDFGSSNQPQHF
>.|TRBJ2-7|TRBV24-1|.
TGTGCCACCAGTGACCCGACGGAAACTACGGGTGAGCAGTACTTC
CATSDPTETTGEQYF
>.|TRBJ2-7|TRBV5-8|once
TGTGCCAGCAACCGTCCAGGACTACGCTACGAGCAGTACTTC
CASNRPGLRYEQYF
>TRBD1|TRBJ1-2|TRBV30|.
TGTGCCTGTATAGGACAGGGATGTGGCTACACCTTC
CACIGQGCGYTF
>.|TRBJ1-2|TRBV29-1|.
TGCAGCGTCGCTCGACAGCCTCGCTATGGCTACACCTTC
CSVARQPRYGYTF
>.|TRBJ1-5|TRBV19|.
TGTGCCAGTAGTACTCCTTGGGGGGTCGTCGATCAGCCCCAGCATTTT
CASSTPWGVVDQPQHF
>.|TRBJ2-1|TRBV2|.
TGTGCCAACAGACCGGGACACGGATACAATGAGCAGTTCTTC
CANRPGHGYNEQFF
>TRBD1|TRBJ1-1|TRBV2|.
TGTGCCAGCAAGTCGACAGGGCCCACTGAAGCTTTCTTT
CASKSTGPTEAFF
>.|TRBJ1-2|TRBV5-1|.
TGCGCCAGCAGCTTTGGAACAGATGGCTACACCTTC
CASSFGTDGYTF
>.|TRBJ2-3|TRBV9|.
TGTGCCAGCAGCGGTGGACGGGGGGCAGGCACAGATACGCAGTATTTT
CASSGGRGAGTDTQYF
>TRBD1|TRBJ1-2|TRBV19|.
TGTGCCACCGAGGGGACAGGGGGCTACACCTTC
CATEGTGGYTF
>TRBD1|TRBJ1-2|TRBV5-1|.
TGCGCCAGCAGGCCCGGGACAGGAGGCTATGGCTACACCTTC
CASRPGTGGYGYTF
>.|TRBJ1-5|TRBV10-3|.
TGTGCCATCAGTGGACAGGTCAATCAGCCCCAGCATTTT
CAISGQVNQPQHF
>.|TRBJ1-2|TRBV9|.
TGTGCCAGCAGCCCGAGTAGGTGGGGCCGGGATGGCTACACCTTC
CASSPSRWGRDGYTF
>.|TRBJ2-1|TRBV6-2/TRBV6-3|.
TGTGCCAGCAGTTCCCGGGGTCTTAGCTCCTACAATGAGCAGTTCTTC
CASSSRGLSSYNEQFF
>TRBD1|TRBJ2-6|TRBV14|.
TGTGCCAGCAGCCCCACCGCCCCGACAGGGGGCCCCGGGGCCAACGTCCTGACTTTC
CASSPTAPTGGPGANVLTF